This entry lists 3 T cell receptor beta chains sequenced from one sample in a study of T cells in Graves' hyperthyroidism and ophthalmopathy. RNA transcripts provided the source from which TCR beta CDR3 regions were amplified. The HTBI primer set was used in a first-round RT-PCR of the TCR CDR3. TCRdb processed the multiplex PCR reads anew with MiXCR; each CDR3 protein has one entry. The table includes about 350,000 distinct CDR3 sequences, about 14% detected once. The sequencing input was blood. The receptors were gathered from a woman under 40 with Graves' hyperthyroidism.

The gene calls are TRBV20-1 and TRBJ1-4; unclear D gene. The germline V gene has CDR1 DFQATT and CDR2 SNEGSKA (reference sequence). CDR3 size: 14 residues. The V end was cut by 1 base, the J end by 2 bases, with 8 bases between. In DNA form, the CDR3 reads TGCAGTGCTAGAGCAAGATGGACTAATGAAAAACTGTTTTTT. Residues: CSARARWTNEKLFF.

V usage is TRBV10-3 and J usage is TRBJ2-5, with 9 bases that match TRBD2. CDR1 and CDR2 (germline): ENHRY, SYGVKD. The CDR3 loop spans 19 amino acids. V was clipped by 10 bases and J by 5 bases; unmatched bases: 26. The CDR3 is CATGGSSGNQEGKKETQYF. The CDR3 DNA follows: TGTGCCACCGGGGGATCTAGCGGGAACCAAGAGGGGAAAAAGGAGACCCAGTACTTC.

The chain couples TRBV19 to TRBJ2-7; perhaps D is TRBD1 or TRBD2 (5 bases each). The V gene lost 0 bases and the J gene lost 2 bases, with 8 bases spanning the gap. Germline CDR1 LNHDA, CDR2 SQIVND (reference sequence). The CDR3 is made up of 14 amino acids. CDR3 in DNA: TGTGCCAGTAGTATAGAGGGGACGACCTACGAGCAGTACTTC. Its protein product is CASSIEGTTYEQYF. The whole variable domain, remainder taken from reference TRBV19 and TRBJ2-7, is DGGITQSPKYLFRKEGQNVTLSCEQNLNHDAMYWYRQDPGQGLRLIYYSQIVNDFQKGDIAEGYSVSREKKESFPLTVTSAQKNPTAFYLCASSIEGTTYEQYFGPGTRLTVT.